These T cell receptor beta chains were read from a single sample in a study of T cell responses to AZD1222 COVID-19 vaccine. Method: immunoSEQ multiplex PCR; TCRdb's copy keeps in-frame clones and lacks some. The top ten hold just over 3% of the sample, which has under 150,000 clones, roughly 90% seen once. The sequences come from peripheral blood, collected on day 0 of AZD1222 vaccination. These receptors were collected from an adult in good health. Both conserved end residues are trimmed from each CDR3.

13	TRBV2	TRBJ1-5	ASSERGVRNQPQH
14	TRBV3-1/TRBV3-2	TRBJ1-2	ASSQGSASSNYGYT
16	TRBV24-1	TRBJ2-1	ATSDLWSELANYNEQF
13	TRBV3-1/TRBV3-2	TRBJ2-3	ASSPSGRATDTQY
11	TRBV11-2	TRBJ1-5	ASGQDSNQPQH
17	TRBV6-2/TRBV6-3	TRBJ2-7	ASSLDSPGTSYFYYEQY
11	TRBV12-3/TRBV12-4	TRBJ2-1	ASSAVAYNEQF
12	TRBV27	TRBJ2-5	ASSLNRGQETQY
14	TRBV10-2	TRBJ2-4	ASSDPSGRAFNIQY
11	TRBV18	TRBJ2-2	ASSPSNTGELF
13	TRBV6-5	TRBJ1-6	ASSYSTLDNSPLH
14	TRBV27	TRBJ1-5	ASPDVRLNSNQPQH
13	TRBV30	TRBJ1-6	AGSWRTDNNSPLH
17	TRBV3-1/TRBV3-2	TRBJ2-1	ASSLGGLAGPSSYNEQF
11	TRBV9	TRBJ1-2	ASSVGPGDGYT
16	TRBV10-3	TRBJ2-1	AISESQGQGAGSNEQF
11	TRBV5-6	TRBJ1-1	ASSFNSRSEAF
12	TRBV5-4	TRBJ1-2	ASSLRGAIYGYT
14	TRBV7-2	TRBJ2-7	ASSLERTGSSYEQY
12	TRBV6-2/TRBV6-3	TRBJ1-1	ASSYGPTNTEAF
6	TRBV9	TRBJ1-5	ASSQTH
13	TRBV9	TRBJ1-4	ASSVARGLEEKLF
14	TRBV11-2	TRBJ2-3	ASSPNRGGSTDTQY
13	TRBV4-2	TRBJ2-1	ASSQDQAAYNEQF
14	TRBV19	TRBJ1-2	ASSIDGVDFNYGYT
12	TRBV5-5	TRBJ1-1	ASSPQWGLAEAF
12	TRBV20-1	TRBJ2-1	SASRGAWDNEQF
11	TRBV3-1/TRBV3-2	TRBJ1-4	ASSPGPGEKLF
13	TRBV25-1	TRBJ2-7	ASSDLAGPSYEQY
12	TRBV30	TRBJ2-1	AWSVLGAYNEQF
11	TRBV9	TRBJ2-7	ASSTDGGLNRD
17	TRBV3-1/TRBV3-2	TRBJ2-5	ASSQDYRGTSGNEETQY
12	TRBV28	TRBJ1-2	ATLPPGTADGYT
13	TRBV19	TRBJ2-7	ASSIDGYRGYEQY
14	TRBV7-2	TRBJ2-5	ASSLVGGGFQETQY
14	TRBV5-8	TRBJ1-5	ASSVVEFYSNQPQH
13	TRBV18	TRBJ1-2	ASSPQTGSNYGYT
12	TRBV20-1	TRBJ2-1	SASYHSSYNEQF
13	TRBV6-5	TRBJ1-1	ASSYSGSVDTEAF
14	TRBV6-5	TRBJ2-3	ASSYGDSHHTDTQY
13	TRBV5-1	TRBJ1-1	ASSLWDRGYTEAF
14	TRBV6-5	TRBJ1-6	ASSYGARSGNSPLH
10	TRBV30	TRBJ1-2	AWRKVGYGYT
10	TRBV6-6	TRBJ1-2	ASSYSTDSYL
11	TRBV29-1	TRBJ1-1	SGLRQLNTEAF
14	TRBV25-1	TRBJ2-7	ASSDPGTGVRNEQY
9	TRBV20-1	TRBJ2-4	SRGQGNIQY
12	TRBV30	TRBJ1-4	AWSKGGPDEKLF
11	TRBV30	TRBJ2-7	ACQRDGTYEQY
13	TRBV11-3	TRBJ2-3	ASSLWGRDQDTQY
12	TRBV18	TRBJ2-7	ASSLDTTTYEQY
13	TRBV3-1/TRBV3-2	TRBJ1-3	ASSSHPTGTLTIY